The 3 T cell receptor beta chains reported below all come from one sample, sequenced in a study of blood T cells in healthy people across ages. Alongside a J-beta primer mix, a sample-barcoded 5' primer served in a second PCR lasting roughly 6 to 11 cycles. TCRdb re-called the 5' RACE reads through MiXCR, storing one row per CDR3 protein. Counted here are about 290,000 distinct CDR3 sequences, less than 30% occurring once; the ten biggest clones make up roughly 28%. Sequenced input: blood. The receptors come from a woman in her 70s in good health.

The chain employs TRBV7-9 and TRBJ1-1, with D perhaps matching TRBD1 (5 bases). The CDR3 length is 13 residues. Germline V gene lookup returns CDR1 SEHNR and CDR2 FQNEAQ (reference sequence). V was shortened by 5 bases and J by 6 bases, with 13 bases between the two germline ends. CDR3 region: CASSRFGAAEAFF. CDR3 nucleotide sequence: TGTGCCAGCAGCCGCTTCGGGGCTGCTGAAGCTTTCTTT.

This clonotype appeared once. This chain joins TRBV4-2 and TRBJ1-5; D is perhaps TRBD1 (6 bases). Per germline, CDR1 LGHNA and CDR2 YNFKEQ. This CDR3 comprises 17 residues. Between the trimmed V and J ends, which lost 4 bases and 1 base, there was a span of 17 bases. CDR3 protein: CASSRDPGRGSNQPQHF. In nucleotides, the CDR3 is TGTGCCAGCAGCCGAGACCCCGGCAGGGGAAGCAATCAGCCCCAGCATTTT.

This clonotype was counted between two and nine times. The rearrangement joins TRBV13 to TRBJ2-7, with TRBD2 identical over 14 bases. The V gene end was trimmed by 7 bases and the J gene end by 6 bases; junction bases not matched to a gene: 5. There are 14 residues in the CDR3. Germline CDR1 reads PRHDT; CDR2 reads FYEKMQ (reference sequence). The CDR3 nucleotides are TGTGCCAGCACCCAGACTAGCGGGAGGGTCGAGCAGTACTTC. Amino acid sequence: CASTQTSGRVEQYF. The full variable domain, in which reference TRBV13 and TRBJ2-7 provide the parts outside the CDR3, is AAGVIQSPRHLIKEKRETATLKCYPIPRHDTVYWYQQGPGQDPQFLISFYEKMQSDKGSIPDRFSAQQFSDYHSELNMSSLELGDSALYFCASTQTSGRVEQYFGPGTRLTVT.